The clone carrying this T cell receptor beta chain occurred many times. These data originate in a study of T-cell reconstitution after alpha-beta-depleted transplantation in children. Trimming removed 0 bases from V and 9 bases from J, with 3 bases in between. Germline assignment: CDR1 LGHNA and CDR2 YNFKEQ. The CDR3 consists of 11 residues. TCRbeta library preparation incorporated unique molecular identifiers. In TCRdb, the PCR reads were re-called with MiXCR into one record per CDR3 protein. The sample holds about 200,000 distinct CDR3 sequences, 6.3% seen once. The chain employs TRBV4-2 and TRBJ2-1; D gene unclear. The clonotype comes from a girl under three years old with combined immunodeficiency, due to receive a stem cell transplant. Here the sequenced sample was PBMCs, taken before TCRalphabeta/CD19-depleted stem cell transplant. CDR3 in DNA: TGTGCCAGCAGCCAAGAGAGTGAGCAGTTCTTC. It codes for CASSQESEQFF.